A single sample is the source of the 3 T cell receptor beta chains below, sequenced in a study of blood T cell repertoires in COVID-19. Produced via immunoSEQ multiplex PCR; TCRdb's table is partial and in-frame only. This table holds 250,000 to 300,000 clones, almost 85% found once. The sample taken for sequencing was peripheral blood. The receptors shown here come from a man aged 50 or older with active or convalescent COVID-19.

This clone was detected once. The V and J genes are TRBV5-4 and TRBJ2-3, with D unresolved. V dropped 3 bases and J dropped 14 bases, with 16 bases sitting between them. CDR1 SGHNT and CDR2 YYREEE come from the germline V gene (reference sequence). The CDR3 covers 12 residues. The chain's CDR3 is CASSSPSGTPYF. The CDR3 region has the DNA TGTGCCAGCAGCTCCCCGTCGGGTACTCCGTATTTT.

The chain couples TRBV11-2 to TRBJ1-5; D possibly corresponds to TRBD1 (6 bases). From germline, CDR1 is SGHAT and CDR2 FQNNGV. Trimming took off 2 bases at V and 0 bases at J, with 11 bases between the two ends. This CDR3 has 16 residues. The CDR3: CASSLSGTLSNQPQHF. For the CDR3, the DNA is TGTGCCAGCAGCTTATCGGGGACACTTAGCAATCAGCCCCAGCATTTT.

In this sample, this clone turned up once. This chain links TRBV19 with TRBJ1-3; the match to TRBD1 covers 9 bases. Germline CDR1 reads LNHDA; CDR2 reads SQIVND (reference sequence). V shed 7 bases, J shed 2 bases, and the junction held 6 bases outside the gene matches. There are 15 residues in the CDR3. The CDR3 loop reads CASIGTGSTGNTIYF. In nucleotides, the CDR3 is TGTGCCAGTATCGGGACAGGGTCGACTGGAAACACCATATATTTT.